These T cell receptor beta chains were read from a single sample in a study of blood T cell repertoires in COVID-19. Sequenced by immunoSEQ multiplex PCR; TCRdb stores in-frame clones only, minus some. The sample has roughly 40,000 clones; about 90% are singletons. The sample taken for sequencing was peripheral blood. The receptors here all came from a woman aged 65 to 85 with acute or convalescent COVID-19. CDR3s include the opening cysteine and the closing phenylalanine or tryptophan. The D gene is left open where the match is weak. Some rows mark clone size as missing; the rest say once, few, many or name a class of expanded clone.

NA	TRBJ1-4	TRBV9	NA	TGTGCCAGCAGCGTAGGAGAAGCGGGAGGTGAAAAACTGTTTTTT	CASSVGEAGGEKLFF
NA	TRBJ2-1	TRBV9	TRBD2	TGTGCCAGCAGCGAGGGAGCGGGAGGGCTCTCCTACAATGAGCAGTTCTTC	CASSEGAGGLSYNEQFF
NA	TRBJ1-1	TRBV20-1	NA	TGCAGTGCTAGTAAGACAGGCGGAACTGAAGCTTTCTTT	CSASKTGGTEAFF
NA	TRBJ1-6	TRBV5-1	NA	TGCGCCAGCAGAGCGGACTCACCCCTCCACTTT	CASRADSPLHF
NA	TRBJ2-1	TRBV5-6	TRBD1	TGTGCCAGCAGCTCAGGACAGGCCAAGACCGGAGGCTCCTACAATGAGCAGTTCTTC	CASSSGQAKTGGSYNEQFF
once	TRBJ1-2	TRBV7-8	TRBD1	TGTGCCAGCAGCGTCCGGGACAGGTCCTATGGCTACACCTTC	CASSVRDRSYGYTF
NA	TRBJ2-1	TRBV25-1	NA	TGTGCCAGCAGTGATGGTGGCAGCGGGTGGGTGAATGAGCAGTTCTTC	CASSDGGSGWVNEQFF
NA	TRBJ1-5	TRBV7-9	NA	TGTGCCAGCAACAGGGTAAATCAGCCCCAGCATTTT	CASNRVNQPQHF
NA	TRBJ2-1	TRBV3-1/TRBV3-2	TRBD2	TGTGCCAGCAGCCCGCTGGGGGGGACCCCGGGCGAGCAGTTCTTC	CASSPLGGTPGEQFF
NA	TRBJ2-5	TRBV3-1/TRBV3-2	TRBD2	TGTGCCAGCAGCCCAACTGGAACTAGCGGGGGGCGAGTCGGGACCCAGTACTTC	CASSPTGTSGGRVGTQYF
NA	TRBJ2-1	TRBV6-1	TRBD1	TGTGCCAGCAGTACTACAGGGGACTCCTACAATGAGCAGTTCTTC	CASSTTGDSYNEQFF
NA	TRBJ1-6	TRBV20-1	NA	TGCAGTGCTAGTTCTGAGGGAGCCTCCTATAATTCACCCCTCCACTTT	CSASSEGASYNSPLHF
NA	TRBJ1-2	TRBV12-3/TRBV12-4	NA	TGTGCCAGCCGGGGGATTAACTATGGCTACACCTTC	CASRGINYGYTF
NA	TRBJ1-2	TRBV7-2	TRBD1	TGTGCCAGCAGCCTACGGACAGGTCCTAGAGCTAACTATGGCTACACCTTC	CASSLRTGPRANYGYTF
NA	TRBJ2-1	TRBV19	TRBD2	TGTGCCAGTAGTATAGGCCGGACTAGCGGGATTACCTACAATGAGCAGTTCTTC	CASSIGRTSGITYNEQFF
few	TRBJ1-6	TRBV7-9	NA	TGTGCCAGCAGCTCACTCCCTACTCAGGATTCACCCCTCCACTTT	CASSSLPTQDSPLHF
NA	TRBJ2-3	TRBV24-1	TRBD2	TGTGCCACCAGTGATTTGGGGACTAGCGGAATGGGGACAGATACGCAGTATTTT	CATSDLGTSGMGTDTQYF